This T cell receptor (beta chain) was documented in a study of blood T cell repertoires in COVID-19. At the level of the study: The samples span acute and convalescent COVID-19 from the United States, Italy and Spain.

There are 16 residues in the CDR3. The V gene's germline CDR1 is SGHNT and CDR2 YYREEE (reference sequence). V was clipped by 4 bases and J by 4 bases; unmatched bases: 6. Original methodology: Reference gene primer amplification in the assay estimated nucleated cell counts. Libraries were prepared by immunoSEQ multiplex PCR; TCRdb keeps only in-frame clonotypes and omits some of them. V, J and clone size were drawn from that table, and D and trimming were deduced from the DNA. The data contain under 200,000 clones, around 87% of them singletons. Source material: peripheral blood. V and J are TRBV5-4 and TRBJ2-1, with 12 bases matching TRBD2. The receptor was derived from a man between 18 and 29 years old with active or convalescent COVID-19. The CDR3 nucleotides are TGTGCCAGCAGCCATGCCGGACTAGCGGGATACAATGAGCAGTTCTTC. This sequence encodes CASSHAGLAGYNEQFF.